Listed below are T cell receptor beta chains from one sample, sequenced in a study of vaccination effects on CD4 cells after COVID-19. Generated by immunoSEQ multiplex PCR, the TCRdb table keeps only in-frame clones and is missing some. The sample holds more than 60,000 clones, approximately 72% seen once. These receptors' targets are unknown. Sequencing was performed on CD4+ T cells from PBMCs cultured without peptide, taken before COVID-19 vaccination. The receptors derive from a human donor who had a prior SARS-CoV-2 infection. Both conserved end residues are part of each CDR3. The D gene is left open where the match is weak. Size is omitted from some rows. Given values are once, few, many or a class for expanded clones.

>TRBJ2-5|TRBV25-1|few|15|.
CASSESRKRRETQYF
TGTGCCAGCAGTGAGTCCCGGAAGAGGCGAGAGACCCAGTACTTC
>TRBJ2-3|TRBV15|.|16|.
CATSRGGTWGTDTQYF
TGTGCCACCAGCAGAGGGGGGACTTGGGGCACAGATACGCAGTATTTT
>TRBJ1-5|TRBV6-5|.|15|.
CASSYGGYSNQPQHF
TGTGCCAGCAGTTACGGGGGATATAGCAATCAGCCCCAGCATTTT
>TRBJ2-7|TRBV6-1|few|15|.
CASSEAPDSYYEQYF
TGTGCCAGCAGTGAAGCCCCGGACAGTTACTACGAGCAGTACTTC
>TRBJ1-3|TRBV29-1|.|13|.
CSVGVSSGNTIYF
TGCAGCGTTGGGGTTTCCTCTGGAAACACCATATATTTT
>TRBJ2-1|TRBV7-9|.|13|.
CASSLAQGGVQFF
TGTGCCAGCAGCTTAGCACAGGGCGGTGTGCAGTTCTTC
>TRBJ2-7|TRBV9|.|14|TRBD2
CASSVDGLASEQYF
TGTGCCAGCAGCGTAGATGGACTAGCCTCCGAGCAGTACTTC
>TRBJ2-5|TRBV7-3|once|13|.
CASSAGAGETQYF
TGTGCCAGCAGCGCGGGGGCCGGGGAGACCCAGTACTTC
>TRBJ1-6|TRBV27|few|14|.
CASTSKDGTSPLHF
TGTGCCAGCACATCAAAGGATGGTACTTCACCCCTCCACTTT
>TRBJ2-5|TRBV5-4|.|13|.
CASSFPREETQYF
TGTGCCAGCAGCTTCCCTAGAGAAGAGACCCAGTACTTC
>TRBJ1-1|TRBV2|.|14|TRBD1
CASRVGQGEVKAFF
TGTGCCAGCAGGGTGGGACAGGGGGAGGTTAAAGCTTTCTTT
>TRBJ1-5|TRBV18|.|16|.
CASSENTFHSNQPQHF
TGTGCCAGCTCAGAGAACACGTTTCATAGCAATCAGCCCCAGCATTTT
>TRBJ2-7|TRBV21-1|.|15|.
CASSPGVAGTYEQYF
TGTGCCAGCAGCCCAGGGGTCGCCGGGACCTACGAGCAGTACTTC
>TRBJ1-4|TRBV10-3|few|13|.
CAISETQGEKLFF
TGTGCCATCAGTGAAACGCAGGGTGAAAAACTGTTTTTT
>TRBJ2-7|TRBV10-3|.|13|.
CAISLALSGEQYF
TGTGCCATCAGTCTAGCGTTGTCGGGTGAGCAGTACTTC